The 5 T cell receptor beta chains below were found in one sample sequenced in a study of T cell responses to AZD1222 COVID-19 vaccine. The repertoire was sequenced with immunoSEQ multiplex PCR; TCRdb's copy has only in-frame clones and lacks some. The sample includes 120,000 or so clones, about 92% seen only once; the top ten take around 8.2%. The source material was peripheral blood, sampled 28 days after the second AZD1222 dose. These receptors all come from an adult who received the AZD1222 COVID-19 vaccine.

The rearrangement links TRBV5-8 to TRBJ2-1, with D perhaps TRBD1 (5 bases). V was cut by 0 bases and J by 1 base, with 8 bases left in between. This CDR3 contains 15 residues. CDR1 and CDR2 from the germline V gene are SGHTS and YDEGEE. The CDR3 nucleotides read TGTGCCAGCAGCTTGGAAGGGGCTTCCTACAATGAGCAGTTCTTC. This sequence encodes CASSLEGASYNEQFF. Full variable domain (missing parts from reference TRBV5-8 and TRBJ2-1): EAGVTQSPTHLIKTRGQQATLRCSPISGHTSVYWYQQALGLGLQFLLWYDEGEERNRGNFPPRFSGRQFPNYSSELNVNALELEDSALYLCASSLEGASYNEQFFGPGTRLTVL.

This chain uses TRBV6-5 with TRBJ1-2, with D possibly being TRBD1 (5 bases). The CDR3 loop spans 14 amino acids. The germline V and J ends were trimmed by 2 bases and 4 bases, with 11 bases remaining between them. Germline CDR1 reads MNHEY; CDR2 reads SVGAGI. This CDR3 reads CASSYGRGVYGYTF. Written as DNA, the CDR3 is TGTGCCAGCAGTTACGGTCGGGGCGTCTATGGCTACACCTTC.

The chain is built from TRBV25-1 and TRBJ1-5; possibly TRBD1 for D (5 bases). Germline assignment: CDR1 MGHDK and CDR2 SYGVNS. The CDR3 runs to 14 residues. V lost 4 bases and J 2 bases, leaving 9 bases between the germline ends. The CDR3 region is CASSAREGNQPQHF. The DNA of the CDR3 is TGTGCCAGCAGTGCCAGGGAGGGCAATCAGCCCCAGCATTTT. The complete variable domain, with remaining parts taken from reference TRBV25-1 and TRBJ1-5, reads EADIYQTPRYLVIGTGKKITLECSQTMGHDKMYWYQQDPGMELHLIHYSYGVNSTEKGDLSSESTVSRIRTEHFPLTLESARPSHTSQYLCASSAREGNQPQHFGDGTRLSIL.

The chain links TRBV10-3 to TRBJ2-1, with 9 bases that match TRBD1. This CDR3 has 14 amino acids. Germline values: CDR1 ENHRY, CDR2 SYGVKD. V trimming: 7 bases; J trimming: 7 bases; junction bases outside the gene matches: 8. In DNA form, the CDR3 reads TGTGCCATCACCCCGGGACAGGGCACGAATGAGCAGTTCTTC. Translated, it gives CAITPGQGTNEQFF.

The CDR3: CASSPGGIVGYTF. DNA of the CDR3: TGTGCCAGCAGCCCAGGTGGCATTGTTGGCTACACCTTC. The rearrangement links TRBV7-9 to TRBJ1-2; D is unresolved. The CDR3 sequence is 13 residues long. Between the trimmed V and J ends, which lost 5 bases and 7 bases, there was a span of 14 bases. CDR1 is SEHNR and CDR2 is FQNEAQ in the germline V gene (reference sequence).